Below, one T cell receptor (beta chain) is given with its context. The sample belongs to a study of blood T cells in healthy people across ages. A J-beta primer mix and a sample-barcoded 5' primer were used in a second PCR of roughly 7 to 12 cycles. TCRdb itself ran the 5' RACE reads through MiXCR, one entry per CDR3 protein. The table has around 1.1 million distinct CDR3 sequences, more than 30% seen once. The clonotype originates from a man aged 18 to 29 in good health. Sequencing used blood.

CDR3 protein: CASSRGQVAEAFF. The DNA of the CDR3 is TGTGCCAGCAGCCGCGGACAGGTTGCTGAAGCTTTCTTT. This chain connects TRBV12-3 or TRBV12-4 to TRBJ1-1; 7 bases line up with TRBD1. With V trimmed by 6 bases and J by 6 bases, 7 bases remained unmatched. The CDR3 covers 13 residues.